The 12 T cell receptor beta chains given below trace back to one sample, sequenced in a study of metastatic and nonmetastatic thyroid tumors. TCRdb reprocessed the PCR reads using MiXCR. This sample has 33,000 or so clones, with roughly 7.1% found just once. Every patient was untreated before thyroid surgery. The specimen was blood. Receptor source: a female donor with papillary thyroid cancer or a benign thyroid nodule (not recorded which). Some clones in this sample may be carry-over from other donors' samples.

This clone was counted at least ten times. V usage is TRBV7-3 and J usage is TRBJ1-1; no firm D call. This CDR3 is built from 13 residues. V was clipped by 2 bases and J by 1 base, with 5 bases between them. CDR1 is SGHTA, CDR2 FQGTGA, per germline. Here the CDR3 DNA reads TGTGCCAGCAGCTTAGGGTCGAACACTGAAGCTTTCTTT. It yields the protein CASSLGSNTEAFF.

This clone was seen repeatedly, ten times or more. The CDR3 loop is CASSPATGANYGYTF. CDR3 in DNA: TGTGCCAGCTCACCCGCGACAGGGGCTAACTATGGCTACACCTTC. The chain is built from TRBV18 and TRBJ1-2, with 8 bases aligning to TRBD1. The J segment lost 0 bases and the V segment lost 3 bases, leaving 3 bases of the junction unmatched. The CDR3 totals 15 residues. Germline-derived CDR1 and CDR2 are KGHSH and LQKENI.

This clone was seen at least ten times. This rearrangement joins TRBV11-3 to TRBJ2-5, with 8 bases lining up with TRBD1. The CDR3 length is 13 residues. Germline loops: CDR1 SGHNT, CDR2 YENEEA. J lost 7 bases, V lost 4 bases, and 5 bases had no gene match. The CDR3 sequence: CASSSRQGLTQYF. CDR3 DNA sequence: TGTGCCAGCAGCTCACGACAGGGGTTGACCCAGTACTTC.

This clone has only a few counts. The chain has TRBV6-1 and TRBJ2-7; unclear D gene. This CDR3 contains 16 residues. Trimming removed 3 bases from V and 0 bases from J, with 15 bases in between. The germline CDR1 and CDR2 sequences are MNHNS and SASEGT. The CDR3: CASSDGLVANSYEQYF. CDR3 sequence (DNA): TGTGCCAGCAGTGACGGGTTGGTGGCCAACTCCTACGAGCAGTACTTC.

For this clone: Compared with germline, one end of the junction differs, possibly owing to a read error. V gene TRBV7-2 combines with J gene TRBJ1-2; a possible D gene is TRBD1 (5 bases). CDR3 length: 13 residues. Germline V gene sequence: CDR1 SGHTA, CDR2 FQGNSA. The CDR3 DNA follows: TGTTCCAGCAGGAACCCAGGGAGAGTCGGCTACACCTTC. This encodes CSSRNPGRVGYTF. Based on the CDR3 plus reference TRBV7-2 and TRBJ1-2, the full variable domain is GAGVSQSPSNKVTEKGKDVELRCDPISGHTALYWYRQSLGQGLEFLIYFQGNSAPDKSGLPSDRFSAERTGGSVSTLTIQRTQQEDSAVYLCSSRNPGRVGYTFGSGTRLTVV.

Many counts were recorded for this clone. The chain joins TRBV20-1 to TRBJ1-1, with TRBD1 matching over 7 bases. Germline-derived CDR1 and CDR2 are DFQATT and SNEGSKA (reference sequence). With 4 bases clipped from V and 5 bases from J, the junction kept 7 bases outside the gene matches. This CDR3 has 13 amino acids. The CDR3 DNA sequence: TGCAGTGCTACAGAAACAGGGGAAACTGAAGCTTTCTTT. It encodes CSATETGETEAFF.

This clone was recorded at least ten times. Other DNA variants within this sample encode the same CDR3. V is TRBV5-1 and J is TRBJ1-2; 8 positions match TRBD1. Germline trimming cut 0 bases from V and 5 bases from J; bases unmatched to any gene: 6. CDR1 is SGHRS, CDR2 YFSETQ, per germline. The CDR3 spans 15 residues. The CDR3 region has the DNA TGCGCCAGCAGCTTGGATGGGACAGGAAAATATGGCTACACCTTC. Translating it yields CASSLDGTGKYGYTF.

The sample holds many counts of this clone. This chain links TRBV5-4 with TRBJ1-1; D gene ambiguous. Trimming took off 0 bases at V and 1 base at J, with 7 bases between the two ends. Per germline, CDR1 SGHNT and CDR2 YYREEE (reference sequence). This CDR3 region has 14 residues. DNA of the CDR3: TGTGCCAGCAGCTTGGATGCGGCGAACACTGAAGCTTTCTTT. Encoded protein: CASSLDAANTEAFF.

This clone was seen many times. This rearrangement joins TRBV3-1 to TRBJ1-5; tentative D call: TRBD1 (5 bases). The V and J ends lost 1 base and 6 bases respectively, with 7 bases between them. The CDR3 is 13 residues long. Germline V gene data show CDR1 as LGHDT and CDR2 as YNNKEL (reference sequence). The CDR3 nucleotides read TGTGCCAGCAGCCAAGGTGGGGGTCAGCCCCAGCATTTT. This gives the protein CASSQGGGQPQHF.

This clone was seen many times. The chain carries TRBV11-2 and TRBJ1-1; tentatively, D is TRBD1 (6 bases). Germline values: CDR1 SGHAT, CDR2 FQNNGV. V was cut by 2 bases and J by 8 bases, with 12 bases left in between. The CDR3 is 13 amino acids. CDR3 nucleotide sequence: TGTGCCAGCAGCTTAAGTACAGGGAAGGAAGCTTTCTTT. Protein sequence: CASSLSTGKEAFF.

On this clone: This sample includes further DNA sequences coding for the same CDR3. The chain couples TRBV5-4 to TRBJ2-1; 8 bases agree with TRBD1. V lost 3 bases, J lost 7 bases, and 9 bases stayed unmatched. Per germline, CDR1 SGHNT and CDR2 YYREEE (reference sequence). The CDR3 contains 15 residues. The CDR3 DNA reads TGTGCCAGCAGCTGGGCCGGGACAGGTCTAAATGAGCAGTTCTTC. Its translation: CASSWAGTGLNEQFF.

A remark on this clone: A much larger clone is a single base away; this may be a read error. This rearrangement joins TRBV20-1 to TRBJ2-5; TRBD2 matches 12 bases. Germline lookup yields CDR1 DFQATT and CDR2 SNEGSKA (reference sequence). There are 18 residues in the CDR3. The chain's CDR3 is CSTRERLAGVTPGETQYF. The CDR3 DNA is TGCAGTACTAGAGAACGACTAGCGGGAGTTACCCCGGGAGAGACCCAGTACTTC.